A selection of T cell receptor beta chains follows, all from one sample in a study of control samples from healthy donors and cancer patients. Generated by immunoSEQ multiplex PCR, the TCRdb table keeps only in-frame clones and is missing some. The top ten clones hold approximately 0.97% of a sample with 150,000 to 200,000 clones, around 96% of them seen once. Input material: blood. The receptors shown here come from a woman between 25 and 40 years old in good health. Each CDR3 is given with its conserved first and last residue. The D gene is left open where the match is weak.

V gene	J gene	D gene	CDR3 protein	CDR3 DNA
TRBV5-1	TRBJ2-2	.	CASSLGQSTGELFF	TGCGCCAGCAGCTTGGGACAGTCGACCGGGGAGCTGTTTTTT
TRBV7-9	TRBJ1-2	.	CASSLVGRRTRVYGYTF	TGTGCCAGCAGCTTAGTAGGGAGGAGGACGAGGGTTTATGGCTACACCTTC
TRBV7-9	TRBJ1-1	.	CASSLAGWVNTEAFF	TGTGCCAGCAGCTTGGCCGGTTGGGTGAACACTGAAGCTTTCTTT
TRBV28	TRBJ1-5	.	CASSLGQLNQPQHF	TGTGCCAGCAGTTTAGGACAGCTTAATCAGCCCCAGCATTTT
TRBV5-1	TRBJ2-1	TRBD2	CATNPLAGGPNEQFF	TGCGCCACCAATCCTCTAGCGGGAGGGCCCAATGAGCAGTTCTTC
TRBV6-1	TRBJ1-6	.	CASSDLRVYSPLHF	TGTGCCAGCAGTGACCTCCGGGTATATTCACCCCTCCACTTT
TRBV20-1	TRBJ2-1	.	CSHESHEQFF	TGCAGTCACGAGTCCCATGAGCAGTTCTTC
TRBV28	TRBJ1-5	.	CASSLWTVSNQPQHF	TGTGCCAGCAGTTTATGGACTGTTAGCAATCAGCCCCAGCATTTT
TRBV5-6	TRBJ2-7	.	CASSRTSYAYEQYF	TGTGCCAGCAGCAGGACAAGTTATGCCTACGAGCAGTACTTC
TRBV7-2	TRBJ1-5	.	CASSLSLQGNQPQHF	TGTGCCAGCAGCTTATCGCTTCAGGGGAATCAGCCCCAGCATTTT
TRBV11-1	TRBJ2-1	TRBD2	CASSFDIAGYNEQFF	TGTGCCAGCAGCTTTGATATAGCGGGGTACAATGAGCAGTTCTTC
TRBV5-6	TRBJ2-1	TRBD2	CASSWGLAGAWEQFF	TGTGCCAGCAGCTGGGGACTAGCGGGAGCGTGGGAGCAGTTCTTC
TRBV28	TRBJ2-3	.	CASSFQGRSTDTQYF	TGTGCCAGCAGTTTCCAGGGACGGAGCACAGATACGCAGTATTTT
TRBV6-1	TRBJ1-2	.	CASSESVQGNYGYTF	TGTGCCAGCAGTGAAAGTGTTCAGGGAAACTATGGCTACACCTTC
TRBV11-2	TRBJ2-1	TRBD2	CASSPGTSGDYNEQFF	TGTGCCAGCAGCCCTGGGACTAGCGGGGATTACAATGAGCAGTTCTTC
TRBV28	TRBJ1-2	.	CASSLPTGLLRKADGYTF	TGTGCCAGCAGTTTACCTACGGGACTACTCAGGAAGGCCGATGGCTACACCTTC
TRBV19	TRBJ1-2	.	CASTLTTVGGYTF	TGTGCCAGTACCTTAACCACAGTTGGCGGCTACACCTTC
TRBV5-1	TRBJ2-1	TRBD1	CASSWGQGQFNEQFF	TGCGCCAGCAGCTGGGGACAGGGGCAATTCAATGAGCAGTTCTTC
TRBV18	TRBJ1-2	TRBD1	CASSLGQNYGYTF	TGTGCCAGCTCATTGGGACAGAACTATGGCTACACCTTC
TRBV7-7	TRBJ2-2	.	CASSLDRVPGELFF	TGTGCTAGCAGCTTAGATCGGGTCCCCGGGGAGCTGTTTTTT
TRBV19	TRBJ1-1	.	CASSRTGRNTEAFF	TGTGCCAGTAGTAGAACAGGGCGAAACACTGAAGCTTTCTTT
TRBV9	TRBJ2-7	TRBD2	CASSVGSGGVVQYF	TGTGCCAGCAGCGTTGGTAGCGGGGGGGTGGTGCAGTACTTC
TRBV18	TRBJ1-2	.	CASSPKTDRSNYGYTF	TGTGCCAGCTCACCAAAAACAGACCGTTCTAACTATGGCTACACCTTC
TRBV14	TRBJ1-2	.	CASSRDINYGYTF	TGTGCCAGCAGCCGAGACATTAACTATGGCTACACCTTC
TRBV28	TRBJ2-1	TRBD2	CASSRTSGGLNEQFF	TGTGCCAGCAGTCGGACTAGCGGGGGGCTGAATGAGCAGTTCTTC
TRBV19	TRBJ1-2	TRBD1	CASSPAQGWYTF	TGTGCCAGTAGTCCAGCACAGGGGTGGTACACCTTC
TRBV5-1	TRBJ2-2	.	CASSLEGYTGELFF	TGCGCCAGCAGCTTGGAGGGGTACACCGGGGAGCTGTTTTTT
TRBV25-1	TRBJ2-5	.	CASSDPSRDIQETQYF	TGTGCCAGCAGTGATCCTTCCCGGGACATCCAAGAGACCCAGTACTTC
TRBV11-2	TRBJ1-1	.	CASSLAFSANTEAFF	TGTGCCAGCAGCTTAGCTTTTTCGGCCAACACTGAAGCTTTCTTT
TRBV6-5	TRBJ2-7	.	CASSYGWMGSYEQYF	TGTGCCAGCAGTTACGGGTGGATGGGCTCCTACGAGCAGTACTTC
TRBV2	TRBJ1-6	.	CASSEWGANSPLHF	TGTGCCAGCAGTGAATGGGGTGCAAATTCACCCCTCCACTTT
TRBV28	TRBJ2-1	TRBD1	CASREGGAYNEQFF	TGTGCCAGCAGGGAAGGGGGCGCCTACAATGAGCAGTTCTTC
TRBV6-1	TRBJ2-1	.	CASSDRLGLGGNEQFF	TGTGCCAGCAGTGATAGATTAGGACTCGGAGGCAATGAGCAGTTCTTC
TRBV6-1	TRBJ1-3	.	CASSEGEEPGNTIYF	TGTGCCAGCAGTGAGGGGGAGGAACCTGGAAACACCATATATTTT
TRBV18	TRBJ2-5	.	CASSQGRETQYF	TGTGCCAGCTCTCAGGGGCGGGAGACCCAGTACTTC
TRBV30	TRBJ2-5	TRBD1	CAWSVPDAGGDETQYF	TGTGCCTGGAGTGTACCAGATGCAGGGGGCGACGAGACCCAGTACTTC